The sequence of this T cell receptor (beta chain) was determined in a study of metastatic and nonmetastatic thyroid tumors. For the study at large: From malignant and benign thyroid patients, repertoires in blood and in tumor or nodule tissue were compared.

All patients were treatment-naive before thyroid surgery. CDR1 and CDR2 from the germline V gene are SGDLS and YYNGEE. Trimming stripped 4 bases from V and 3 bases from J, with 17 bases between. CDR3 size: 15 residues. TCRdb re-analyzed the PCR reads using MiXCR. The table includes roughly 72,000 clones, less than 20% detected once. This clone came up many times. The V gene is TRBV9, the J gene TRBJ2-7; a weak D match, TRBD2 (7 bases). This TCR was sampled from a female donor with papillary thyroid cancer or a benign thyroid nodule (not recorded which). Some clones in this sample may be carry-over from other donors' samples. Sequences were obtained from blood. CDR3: CASSPGAGADYEQYF. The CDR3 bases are TGTGCCAGCAGCCCGGGGGCGGGAGCTGACTACGAGCAGTACTTC.